Below, 15 T cell receptor beta chains from the same sample are listed, as sequenced in a study of naive and memory T cell subsets. Whole-study results and caveats: Naive repertoires, especially CD8, held a few larger clonotypes, possibly memory cells re-expressing CD45RA.

Their cognate antigens are unknown. Two oligonucleotides, mixed equimolar, formed the beta constant-region primer covering TRBC1 and TRBC2. Ligated cDNA was amplified by four rounds of PCR with nested alpha and beta constant-region primers and SP2. MiXCR was run by TCRdb on the UMI-ligation and nested PCR reads, yielding one entry per CDR3 protein. The sample has 85,000 to 130,000 distinct CDR3 sequences; roughly 14% are singletons. The sequencing sample was made of naive CD8+ T cells from blood. These TCRs come from a human donor in good health.

J is TRBJ2-1 and V is TRBV27; 7 nucleotides match TRBD1. The CDR3 consists of 17 residues. Germline V CDR1 and CDR2: MNHEY, SMNVEV (reference sequence). Unmatched junction bases numbered 9, after V lost 2 bases and J lost 2 bases. The CDR3 protein is CASSLLGTDEAYNEQFF. In nucleotides, the CDR3 is TGTGCCAGCAGTTTACTAGGGACAGACGAAGCCTACAATGAGCAGTTCTTC.

The chain links TRBV28 to TRBJ2-1; D is undetermined. Looked up from germline, CDR1 is MDHEN and CDR2 is SYDVKM. This CDR3 region has 14 residues. The ends were cut back, 2 bases at V and 8 bases at J, with 13 bases in the middle. CDR3 protein: CASSLGLSFDEQFF. CDR3 DNA: TGTGCCAGCAGTTTAGGGTTGTCCTTTGATGAGCAGTTCTTC.

This clonotype was detected many times. The chain links TRBV2 to TRBJ2-7; 8 positions match TRBD2. V lost 2 bases and J lost 6; bases outside the gene matches: 3. The CDR3 is 13 amino acids. The germline V gene encodes CDR1 SNHLY and CDR2 FYNNEI. In DNA, the CDR3 is TGTGCCAGCAGTGAAATGGCGGGAGGCGAGCAGTACTTC. This encodes CASSEMAGGEQYF.

The chain combines TRBV7-9 with TRBJ2-5; 8 bases align to TRBD1. CDR3 length: 15 residues. Germline CDR1 SEHNR, CDR2 FQNEAQ (reference sequence). The junction had 10 bases not matched to a gene; V was cut back by 5 bases and J by 5 bases. The CDR3 is CASSPGTGTGETQYF. CDR3 DNA: TGTGCCAGCAGCCCCGGGACAGGCACGGGGGAGACCCAGTACTTC. Complete variable domain (other parts from reference TRBV7-9 and TRBJ2-5): DTGVSQNPRHKITKRGQNVTFRCDPISEHNRLYWYRQTLGQGPEFLTYFQNEAQLEKSRLLSDRFSAERPKGSFSTLEIQRTEQGDSAMYLCASSPGTGTGETQYFGPGTRLLVL.

This clonotype has a handful of counts. The chain combines TRBV29-1 with TRBJ2-1, with 7 bases fitting TRBD1. Looked up from germline, CDR1 is SQVTM and CDR2 is ANQGSEA. With V trimmed by 6 bases and J by 5 bases, 13 bases remained unmatched. There are 15 residues in the CDR3. The CDR3 DNA reads TGCAGCGTCGCACTCGGACAGGTAATGGACAATGAGCAGTTCTTC. Amino acids: CSVALGQVMDNEQFF.

V and J are TRBV21-1 and TRBJ2-3; the tabulated D call, TRBD1, remains unverified against the DNA. TRBV21-1 is a listed pseudogene. This CDR3 contains 18 residues. The CDR3 here is CASSKIPARDRSTDTQYF. The CDR3 region has the DNA TGTGCCAGCAGCAAGATCCCAGCCCGGGACAGGAGCACAGATACGCAGTATTTT.

This clonotype was seen ten or more times. This chain uses TRBV3-1 with TRBJ1-1; no clear D gene. CDR1 LGHDT and CDR2 YNNKEL come from the germline V gene (reference sequence). The CDR3 is 13 amino acids. Trimming cost V 1 base and J 6 bases, with 9 bases left between them. In nucleotides, the CDR3 is TGTGCCAGCAGCCAAGGGAATGGGGCTGAAGCTTTCTTT. Its translation is CASSQGNGAEAFF.

This chain links TRBV12-3 or TRBV12-4 with TRBJ2-5, with D perhaps TRBD1 (5 bases). CDR3 length equals 15 residues. The V end was cut by 7 bases, the J end by 5 bases, with 20 bases between. The CDR3 loop reads CASTLTLGRDETQYF. The CDR3 nucleotides read TGTGCCAGCACCCTAACGTTGGGGCGTGACGAGACCCAGTACTTC.

V is TRBV7-8 and J is TRBJ2-4; possibly TRBD2 for D (6 bases). The CDR3 sequence is 14 residues long. With 0 bases removed from V and 3 bases from J, the gap between germline ends came to 6 bases. Germline V gene data show CDR1 as SGHVS and CDR2 as FQNEAQ. The CDR3 loop reads CASSLASGKNIQYF. The CDR3, as DNA: TGTGCCAGCAGCTTAGCTAGCGGCAAAAACATTCAGTACTTC.

This clonotype was detected only a few times. The chain employs TRBV9 and TRBJ2-2, with 10 bases fitting TRBD1. The length of the CDR3 is 20 residues. V shed 4 bases, J shed 4 bases, and the junction held 19 bases outside the gene matches. Germline CDR1 SGDLS, CDR2 YYNGEE. CDR3 amino acids: CASSHPRDRGSGRPTGELFF. As DNA, the CDR3 is TGTGCCAGCAGCCACCCCCGGGACAGGGGATCTGGGAGGCCCACCGGGGAGCTGTTTTTT.

Many counts were recorded for this clonotype. The V and J genes are TRBV29-1 and TRBJ2-1; TRBD2 is a possible D gene (6 bases). Germline V lookup: CDR1 SQVTM, CDR2 ANQGSEA. V shed 6 bases and J shed 8 bases, with 23 bases lying between them. The CDR3 has 15 residues. In DNA form, the CDR3 reads TGCAGCGTAATTCACGGCACTAGCAGTTTGGATGAGCAGTTCTTC. Protein: CSVIHGTSSLDEQFF.

The rearrangement joins TRBV12-3 or TRBV12-4 to TRBJ1-1; no definite D call. The CDR3 is made up of 10 amino acids. Trimming left V 0 bases short and J 10 bases short, with 3 bases between. The CDR3 coding sequence is TGTGCCAGCAGTTTAGCCACAGCTTTCTTT. Translated, it gives CASSLATAFF.

The sample holds a few counts of this clonotype. The chain links TRBV29-1 to TRBJ2-1; 9 bases fit TRBD1. Germline V gene sequence: CDR1 SQVTM, CDR2 ANQGSEA. The V segment lost 3 bases and the J segment 4 bases; nucleotides outside the gene matches: 4. This CDR3 has 14 residues. The CDR3: CSVDGDREYNEQFF. The DNA for the CDR3 is TGCAGCGTTGATGGGGACAGGGAATACAATGAGCAGTTCTTC.

This clonotype has more than one count but fewer than ten. V usage is TRBV5-6 and J usage is TRBJ2-7, with no clear D. The CDR3 spans 14 residues. V gave up 2 bases and J gave up 7 bases, with 16 bases separating them. Looked up from germline, CDR1 is SGHDT and CDR2 is YYEEEE. CDR3 sequence reads: CASSLPGTTREQYF. Here the CDR3 DNA reads TGTGCCAGCAGCTTACCAGGAACCACTCGGGAGCAGTACTTC.

The sample holds a few counts of this clonotype. V and J are TRBV6-6 and TRBJ2-4; D is undetermined. This CDR3 spans 17 amino acids. Per germline, CDR1 MNHNY and CDR2 SVGAGI (reference sequence). Trimming took off 0 bases at V and 3 bases at J, with 15 bases between the two ends. In DNA, the CDR3 is TGTGCCAGCAGTTACTCCAGGACCATAGACCTCAAAAACATTCAGTACTTC. This sequence encodes CASSYSRTIDLKNIQYF.